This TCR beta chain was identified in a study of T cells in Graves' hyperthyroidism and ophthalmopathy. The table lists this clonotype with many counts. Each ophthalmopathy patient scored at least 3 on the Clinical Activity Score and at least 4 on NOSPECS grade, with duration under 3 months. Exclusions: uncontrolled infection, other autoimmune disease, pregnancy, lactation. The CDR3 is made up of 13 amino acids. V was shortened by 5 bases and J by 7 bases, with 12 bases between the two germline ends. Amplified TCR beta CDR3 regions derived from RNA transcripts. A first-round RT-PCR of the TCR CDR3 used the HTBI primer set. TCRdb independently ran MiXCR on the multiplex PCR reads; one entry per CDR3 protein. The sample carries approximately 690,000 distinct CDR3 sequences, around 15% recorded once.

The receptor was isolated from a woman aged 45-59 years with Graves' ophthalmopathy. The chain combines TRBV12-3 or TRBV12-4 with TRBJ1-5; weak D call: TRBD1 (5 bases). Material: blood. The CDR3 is CASSPQGPQPQHF. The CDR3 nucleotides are TGTGCCAGCAGTCCTCAGGGCCCCCAGCCCCAGCATTTT.